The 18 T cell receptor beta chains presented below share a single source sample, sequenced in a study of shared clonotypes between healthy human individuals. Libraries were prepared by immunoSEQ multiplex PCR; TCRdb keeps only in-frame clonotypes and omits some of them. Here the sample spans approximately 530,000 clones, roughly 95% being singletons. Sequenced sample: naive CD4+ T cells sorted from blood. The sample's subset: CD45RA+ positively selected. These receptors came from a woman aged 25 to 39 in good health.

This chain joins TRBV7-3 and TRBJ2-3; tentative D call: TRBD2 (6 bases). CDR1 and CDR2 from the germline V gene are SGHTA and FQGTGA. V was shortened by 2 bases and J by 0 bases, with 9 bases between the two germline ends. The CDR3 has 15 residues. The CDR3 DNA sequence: TGTGCCAGCAGCTTAGTGGGGGGTAGCACAGATACGCAGTATTTT. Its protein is CASSLVGGSTDTQYF.

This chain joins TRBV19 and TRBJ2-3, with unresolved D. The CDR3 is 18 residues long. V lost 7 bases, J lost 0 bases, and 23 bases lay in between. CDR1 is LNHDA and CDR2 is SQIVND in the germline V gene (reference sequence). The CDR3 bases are TGTGCCAGTATGCGTTCGTACACCAAAGGGTTAAGCACAGATACGCAGTATTTT. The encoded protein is CASMRSYTKGLSTDTQYF.

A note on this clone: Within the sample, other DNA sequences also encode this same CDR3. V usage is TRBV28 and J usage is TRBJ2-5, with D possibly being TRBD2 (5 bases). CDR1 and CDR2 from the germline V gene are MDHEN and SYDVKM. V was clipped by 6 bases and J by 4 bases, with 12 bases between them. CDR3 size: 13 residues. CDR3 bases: TGTGCCAGCAGCCGAACTAGTCGAGAGACCCAGTACTTC. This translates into CASSRTSRETQYF. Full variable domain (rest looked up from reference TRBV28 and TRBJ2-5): DVKVTQSSRYLVKRTGEKVFLECVQDMDHENMFWYRQDPGLGLRLIYFSYDVKMKEKGDIPEGYSVSREKKERFSLILESASTNQTSMYLCASSRTSRETQYFGPGTRLLVL.

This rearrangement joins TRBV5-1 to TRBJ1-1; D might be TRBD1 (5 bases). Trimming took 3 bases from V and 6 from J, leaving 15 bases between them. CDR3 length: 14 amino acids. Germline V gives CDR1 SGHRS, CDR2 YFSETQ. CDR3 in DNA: TGCGCCAGCAGCTCCTCCGGGCGGGGCCCTGAAGCTTTCTTT. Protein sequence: CASSSSGRGPEAFF.

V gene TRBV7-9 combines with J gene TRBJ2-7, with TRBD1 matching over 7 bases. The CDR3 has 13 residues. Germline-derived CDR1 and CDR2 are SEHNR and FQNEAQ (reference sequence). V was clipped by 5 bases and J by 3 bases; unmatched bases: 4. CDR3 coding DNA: TGTGCCAGCAGCAAGACAGGGAACTACGAGCAGTACTTC. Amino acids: CASSKTGNYEQYF.

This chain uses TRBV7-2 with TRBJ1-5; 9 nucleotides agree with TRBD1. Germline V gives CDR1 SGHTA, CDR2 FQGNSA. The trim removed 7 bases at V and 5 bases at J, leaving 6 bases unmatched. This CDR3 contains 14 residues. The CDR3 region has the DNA TGTGCCAGCAACGCGAGGACAGGGGATCAGCCCCAGCATTTT. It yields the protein CASNARTGDQPQHF.

CDR3 in amino acids: CASSLYRGPYEQYF. The DNA of the CDR3 is TGTGCCAGCAGCCTCTATAGGGGGCCCTACGAGCAGTACTTC. The chain employs TRBV11-3 and TRBJ2-7, with 7 bases aligning to TRBD1. The germline gives CDR1 SGHNT, CDR2 YENEEA. Trimming cost V 5 bases and J 2 bases; bases outside gene matches: 6. The CDR3 is 14 residues long.

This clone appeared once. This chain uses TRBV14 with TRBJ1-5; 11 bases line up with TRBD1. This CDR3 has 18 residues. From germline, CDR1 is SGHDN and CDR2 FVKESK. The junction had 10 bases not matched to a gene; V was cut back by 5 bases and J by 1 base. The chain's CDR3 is CASSKGQGDSVSNQPQHF. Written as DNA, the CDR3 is TGTGCCAGCAGCAAGGGACAGGGGGACTCCGTAAGCAATCAGCCCCAGCATTTT.

DNA of the CDR3: TGTGCCAGCAGCTCCGGGACAGGAGTCGGCGGGGCCAACGTCCTGACTTTC. Its protein product is CASSSGTGVGGANVLTF. The rearrangement links TRBV5-8 to TRBJ2-6, with TRBD1 matching 8 bases. V shed 3 bases and J 4 bases; nucleotides not matched to a gene: 9. Germline V gene lookup returns CDR1 SGHTS and CDR2 YDEGEE. The CDR3 spans 17 residues. The full variable domain, rest sourced from reference TRBV5-8 and TRBJ2-6, is EAGVTQSPTHLIKTRGQQATLRCSPISGHTSVYWYQQALGLGLQFLLWYDEGEERNRGNFPPRFSGRQFPNYSSELNVNALELEDSALYLCASSSGTGVGGANVLTFGAGSRLTVL.

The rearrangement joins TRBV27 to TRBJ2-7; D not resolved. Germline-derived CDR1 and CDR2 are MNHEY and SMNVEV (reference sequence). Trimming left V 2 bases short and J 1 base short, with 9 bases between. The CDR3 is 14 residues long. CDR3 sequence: CASSLGPLSYEQYF. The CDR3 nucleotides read TGTGCCAGCAGTTTAGGTCCGCTTTCCTACGAGCAGTACTTC.

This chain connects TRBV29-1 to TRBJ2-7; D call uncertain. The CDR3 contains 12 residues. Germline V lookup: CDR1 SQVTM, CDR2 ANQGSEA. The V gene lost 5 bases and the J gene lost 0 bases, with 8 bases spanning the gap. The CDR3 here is CSVRFSSYEQYF. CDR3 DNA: TGCAGCGTTCGGTTTAGCTCCTACGAGCAGTACTTC.

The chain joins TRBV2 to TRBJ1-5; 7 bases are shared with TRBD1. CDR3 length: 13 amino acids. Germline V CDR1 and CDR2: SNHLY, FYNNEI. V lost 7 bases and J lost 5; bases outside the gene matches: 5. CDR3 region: CASKGTEDQPQHF. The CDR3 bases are TGTGCCAGCAAGGGGACAGAAGATCAGCCCCAGCATTTT. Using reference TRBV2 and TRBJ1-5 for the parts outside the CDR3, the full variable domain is EPEVTQTPSHQVTQMGQEVILRCVPISNHLYFYWYRQILGQKVEFLVSFYNNEISEKSEIFDDQFSVERPDGSNFTLKIRSTKLEDSAMYFCASKGTEDQPQHFGDGTRLSIL.

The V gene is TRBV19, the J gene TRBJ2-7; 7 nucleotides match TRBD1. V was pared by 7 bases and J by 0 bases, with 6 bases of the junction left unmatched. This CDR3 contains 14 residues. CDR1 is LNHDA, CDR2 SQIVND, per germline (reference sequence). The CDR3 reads CASKPQGNSYEQYF. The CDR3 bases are TGTGCCAGTAAACCACAGGGGAACTCCTACGAGCAGTACTTC.

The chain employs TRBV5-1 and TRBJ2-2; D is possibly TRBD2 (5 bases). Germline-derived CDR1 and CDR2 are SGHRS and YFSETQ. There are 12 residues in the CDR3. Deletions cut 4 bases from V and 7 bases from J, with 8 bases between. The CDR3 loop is CASSREGGELFF. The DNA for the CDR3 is TGCGCCAGCAGCCGGGAAGGCGGGGAGCTGTTTTTT.

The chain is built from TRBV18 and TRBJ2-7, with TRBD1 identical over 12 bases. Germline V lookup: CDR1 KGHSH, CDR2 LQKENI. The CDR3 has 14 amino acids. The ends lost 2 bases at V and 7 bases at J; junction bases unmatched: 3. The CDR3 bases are TGTGCCAGCTCACCAGGGACAGGGGGCGAAGAGCAGTACTTC. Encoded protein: CASSPGTGGEEQYF.

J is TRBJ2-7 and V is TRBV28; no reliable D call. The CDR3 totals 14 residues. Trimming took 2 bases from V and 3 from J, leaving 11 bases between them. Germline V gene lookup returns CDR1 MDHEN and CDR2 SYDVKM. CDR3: CASSLGRRDYEQYF. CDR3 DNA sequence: TGTGCCAGCAGTTTAGGCAGGAGAGACTACGAGCAGTACTTC.

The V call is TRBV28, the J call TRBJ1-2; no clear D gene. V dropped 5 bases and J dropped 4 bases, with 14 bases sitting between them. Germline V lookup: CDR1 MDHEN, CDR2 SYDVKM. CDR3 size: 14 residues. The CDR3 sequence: CASSIPGPLYGYTF. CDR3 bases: TGTGCCAGCAGTATCCCTGGACCGCTCTATGGCTACACCTTC.

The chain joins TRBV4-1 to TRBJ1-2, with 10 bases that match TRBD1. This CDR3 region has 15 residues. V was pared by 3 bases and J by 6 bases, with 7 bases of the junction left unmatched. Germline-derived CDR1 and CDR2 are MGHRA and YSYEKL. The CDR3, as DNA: TGCGCCAGCAGCCAGCCGGGACAGGGGAGGAATGGCTACACCTTC. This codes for CASSQPGQGRNGYTF.